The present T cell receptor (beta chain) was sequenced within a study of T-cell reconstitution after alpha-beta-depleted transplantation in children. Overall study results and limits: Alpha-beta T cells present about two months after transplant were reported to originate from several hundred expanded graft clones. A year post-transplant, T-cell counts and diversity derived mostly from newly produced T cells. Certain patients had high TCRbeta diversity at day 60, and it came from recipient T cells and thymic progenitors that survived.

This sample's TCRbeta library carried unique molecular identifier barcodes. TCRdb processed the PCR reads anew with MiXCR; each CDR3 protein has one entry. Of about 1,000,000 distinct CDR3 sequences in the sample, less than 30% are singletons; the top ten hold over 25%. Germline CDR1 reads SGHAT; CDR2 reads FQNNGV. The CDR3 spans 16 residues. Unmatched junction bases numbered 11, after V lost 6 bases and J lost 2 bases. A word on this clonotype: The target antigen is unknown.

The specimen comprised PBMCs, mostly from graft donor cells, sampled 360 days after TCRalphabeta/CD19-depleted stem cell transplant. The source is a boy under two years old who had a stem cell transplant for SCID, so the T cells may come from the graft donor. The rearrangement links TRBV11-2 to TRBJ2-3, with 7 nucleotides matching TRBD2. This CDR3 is CASSYDPGLNTDTQYF. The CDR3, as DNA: TGTGCCAGCAGTTATGATCCGGGACTAAACACAGATACGCAGTATTTT.